The entry below describes one T cell receptor (beta chain). This CDR3 comprises 13 residues. V was clipped by 7 bases and J by 3 bases, with 9 bases between them. This record comes from a study of T-cell reconstitution after alpha-beta-depleted transplantation in children. A library of TCRbeta sequences, prepared with unique molecular identifiers, was generated. TCRdb reprocessed the PCR reads with MiXCR, giving one entry per CDR3 protein. This sample has a few hundred thousand distinct CDR3 sequences; 20% occur once, and the top ten carry 3.8%. The chain combines TRBV12-3 or TRBV12-4 with TRBJ2-2, with D unclear. The clonotype comes from a human donor who donated a stem cell graft to a child with acute myeloid leukemia. Specimen: PBMCs from the stem cell graft donor, collected from the stem cell graft. CDR3 DNA sequence: TGTGCCAGCACCTCACATGACACCGGGGAGCTGTTTTTT. Its translation is CASTSHDTGELFF.